Each of the 21 T cell receptor beta chains below was sequenced from the same sample in a study of T cells after yellow fever vaccination. TCRdb re-derived calls from the 5' RACE reads in MiXCR, one entry per CDR3 protein. In the table there are 500,000 to 650,000 distinct CDR3 sequences, around 16% of which are singletons. The source material was PBMCs, sampled less than 6 days after the first yellow fever vaccination. These receptors all come from a man younger than 30 who received the YFV17D yellow fever vaccine.

This clonotype was observed a few times. The chain links TRBV7-9 to TRBJ2-2; D gene ambiguous. Trimming removed 4 bases from V and 3 bases from J, with 12 bases in between. The CDR3 has 15 amino acids. Germline lookup yields CDR1 SEHNR and CDR2 FQNEAQ (reference sequence). Here the CDR3 reads CASSSPSRDTGELFF. In DNA, the CDR3 is TGTGCCAGCAGCTCCCCTTCTCGGGACACCGGGGAGCTGTTTTTT. The whole variable domain, remainder taken from reference TRBV7-9 and TRBJ2-2, is DTGVSQNPRHKITKRGQNVTFRCDPISEHNRLYWYRQTLGQGPEFLTYFQNEAQLEKSRLLSDRFSAERPKGSFSTLEIQRTEQGDSAMYLCASSSPSRDTGELFFGEGSRLTVL.

This clonotype was seen a few times. The chain joins TRBV4-3 to TRBJ2-6; possible D gene TRBD2, 5 bases. The germline V gene encodes CDR1 LGHNA and CDR2 YSLEER. The CDR3 has 18 residues. Trimming left V 0 bases short and J 2 bases short, with 14 bases between. CDR3 nucleotides: TGCGCCAGCAGCCAAGATCATTCCTGGGGAGCTGGGGCCAACGTCCTGACTTTC. It is translated as CASSQDHSWGAGANVLTF.

This clonotype was detected a few times. This chain links TRBV30 with TRBJ2-1, with TRBD1 as a possible D gene (6 bases). V dropped 3 bases and J dropped 1 base, with 19 bases sitting between them. This CDR3 is 17 amino acids long. From germline, CDR1 is GTSNPN and CDR2 SVGIG (reference sequence). In DNA, the CDR3 is TGTGCCTGGAGGCCTTGGAGCAGGGGAGTTTCCTACAATGAGCAGTTCTTC. Translated: CAWRPWSRGVSYNEQFF.

This chain links TRBV4-2 with TRBJ2-6; 8 bases agree with TRBD1. The CDR3 has 18 amino acids. Germline V CDR1 and CDR2: LGHNA, YNFKEQ. Trimming removed 5 bases from V and 0 bases from J; junction bases left unmatched: 9. CDR3 residues: CASSIGQGPTSGANVLTF. CDR3 DNA sequence: TGTGCCAGCAGCATCGGACAGGGACCGACCTCTGGGGCCAACGTCCTGACTTTC.

This clonotype was observed a few times. V and J are TRBV5-4 and TRBJ2-3; D may be TRBD2 (6 bases). CDR3 length equals 16 residues. Trimming cost V 3 bases and J 2 bases, with 16 bases left between them. CDR1 is SGHNT and CDR2 is YYREEE in the germline V gene (reference sequence). CDR3 residues: CASSSPGSGITDTQYF. DNA of the CDR3: TGTGCCAGCAGCTCTCCGGGTAGCGGTATCACAGATACGCAGTATTTT.

The chain has TRBV7-9 and TRBJ1-4; TRBD1 agrees at 7 bases. CDR3 size: 14 residues. Germline V gene sequence: CDR1 SEHNR, CDR2 FQNEAQ (reference sequence). With 5 bases clipped from V and 5 bases from J, the junction kept 5 bases outside the gene matches. CDR3 in amino acids: CASSVTGSNEKLFF. Written as DNA, the CDR3 is TGTGCCAGCAGCGTGACAGGGTCCAATGAAAAACTGTTTTTT.

This chain uses TRBV20-1 with TRBJ1-1; no reliable D call. Looked up from germline, CDR1 is DFQATT and CDR2 is SNEGSKA (reference sequence). This CDR3 has 11 residues. V lost 6 bases to trimming and J lost 0 bases, with 5 bases between them. In DNA, the CDR3 is TGCAGTGCCGTCCTGAACACTGAAGCTTTCTTT. Translated, it gives CSAVLNTEAFF.

This chain links TRBV20-1 with TRBJ2-3; TRBD1 is a possible D gene (6 bases). The length of the CDR3 is 13 residues. V was pared by 4 bases and J by 2 bases, with 10 bases between. Germline CDR1 reads DFQATT; CDR2 reads SNEGSKA (reference sequence). The CDR3 DNA sequence: TGCAGTGCTATCCGGACAGCCACAGATACGCAGTATTTT. Amino acids: CSAIRTATDTQYF.

The chain has TRBV4-3 and TRBJ2-3; tentatively, D is TRBD2 (5 bases). Germline V lookup: CDR1 LGHNA, CDR2 YSLEER. The CDR3 covers 14 residues. Trimming took off 4 bases at V and 8 bases at J, with 16 bases between the two ends. CDR3 amino acids: CASSPDIPGGTQYF. The CDR3 nucleotides read TGCGCCAGCAGCCCAGACATCCCCGGAGGTACGCAGTATTTT.

A word on this clonotype: The junction departs from germline at one end; a sequencing error may be responsible. The CDR3 spells CASSLGYGQTDF. The CDR3 DNA reads as TGTGCCAGCAGCTTGGGTTACGGGCAAACCGATTTT. V gene TRBV5-8 combines with J gene TRBJ1-6; D gene uncertain. The CDR3 length is 12 residues. The germline gives CDR1 SGHTS, CDR2 YDEGEE. The full variable domain, in which reference TRBV5-8 and TRBJ1-6 provide the parts outside the CDR3, is EAGVTQSPTHLIKTRGQQATLRCSPISGHTSVYWYQQALGLGLQFLLWYDEGEERNRGNFPPRFSGRQFPNYSSELNVNALELEDSALYLCASSLGYGQTDFGNGTRLTVT.

This clonotype has more than one count but fewer than ten. The genes are TRBV6-5 and TRBJ1-1, with 8 bases identical to TRBD1. The CDR3 contains 13 residues. Germline V CDR1 and CDR2: MNHEY, SVGAGI. V trimming: 4 bases; J trimming: 9 bases; junction bases outside the gene matches: 7. CDR3 sequence reads: CASSSYQGAQAFF. Here the CDR3 DNA reads TGTGCCAGCAGTTCTTATCAGGGGGCGCAAGCTTTCTTT.

The rearrangement links TRBV6-2 or TRBV6-3 to TRBJ2-7; 7 nucleotides match TRBD1. The CDR3 has 15 residues. V was clipped by 6 bases and J by 0 bases; unmatched bases: 8. The germline CDR1 and CDR2 sequences are MNHEY and SVGEGT. The CDR3 nucleotides are TGTGCCAGCAGCAACAGGGGCTCCTCCTCCTACGAGCAGTACGTC. It specifies CASSNRGSSSYEQYV.

This clonotype has a single count. The chain carries TRBV11-2 and TRBJ2-1; 8 positions match TRBD2. CDR3 length equals 14 residues. Germline values: CDR1 SGHAT, CDR2 FQNNGV. Trimming removed 4 bases from V and 6 bases from J; junction bases left unmatched: 5. CDR3 sequence: CASSSGGRGNEQFF. In DNA, the CDR3 is TGTGCCAGCAGCTCGGGGGGGAGGGGCAATGAGCAGTTCTTC. The whole variable domain, filled in from reference TRBV11-2 and TRBJ2-1, reads EAGVAQSPRYKIIEKRQSVAFWCNPISGHATLYWYQQILGQGPKLLIQFQNNGVVDDSQLPKDRFSAERLKGVDSTLKIQPAKLEDSAVYLCASSSGGRGNEQFFGPGTRLTVL.

The chain uses TRBV20-1 and TRBJ2-7, with 9 bases aligning to TRBD1. V lost 3 bases to trimming and J lost 3 bases; unmatched junction nucleotides: 12. The germline V gene encodes CDR1 DFQATT and CDR2 SNEGSKA (reference sequence). The CDR3 spans 16 residues. CDR3 sequence (DNA): TGCAGTGCTAGTGAGGACAGGGGTTCGGTAGTCTACGAGCAGTACTTC. Amino acids: CSASEDRGSVVYEQYF.

This clonotype came up a few times. The rearrangement joins TRBV4-1 to TRBJ2-4; 9 positions match TRBD1. The CDR3 totals 13 residues. The ends lost 3 bases at V and 9 bases at J; junction bases unmatched: 3. Germline loops: CDR1 MGHRA, CDR2 YSYEKL. DNA for the CDR3: TGCGCCAGCAGCCAGACGACAGGGGGCATTCAGTACTTC. Its protein is CASSQTTGGIQYF.

This chain joins TRBV6-2 or TRBV6-3 and TRBJ2-3; 8 bases agree with TRBD2. This CDR3 spans 16 amino acids. The V gene's germline CDR1 is MNHEY and CDR2 SVGEGT. V lost 3 bases to trimming and J lost 4 bases; unmatched junction nucleotides: 9. CDR3 protein: CASSYHKAGAPDTQYF. CDR3 coding DNA: TGTGCCAGCAGTTATCATAAAGCGGGGGCTCCAGATACGCAGTATTTT.

The V and J genes are TRBV12-3 or TRBV12-4 and TRBJ2-2; 7 bases are shared with TRBD1. This CDR3 region has 13 residues. Trimming removed 5 bases from V and 8 bases from J; junction bases left unmatched: 5. CDR3 protein: CASSPLTGGELFF. CDR3 bases: TGTGCCAGCAGTCCCCTGACAGGGGGGGAGCTGTTTTTT.

The gene calls are TRBV19 and TRBJ1-5; unclear D gene. The CDR3 covers 15 residues. Trimming removed 1 base at V and 7 bases at J, with 14 bases between. In germline, CDR1 is LNHDA, CDR2 SQIVND (reference sequence). CDR3 bases: TGTGCCAGTAGTATAGGGGTCGGTGGCCGGCAGCCCCAGCATTTT. It specifies CASSIGVGGRQPQHF.

The CDR3 DNA reads as TGTGCCAGCAGCCCGGGACATACGGACACCGGGGAGCTGTTTTTT. Amino acids: CASSPGHTDTGELFF. The gene calls are TRBV7-3 and TRBJ2-2; the D gene is possibly TRBD1 (6 bases). Per the germline V gene, CDR1 is SGHTA and CDR2 is FQGTGA. The CDR3 runs 15 residues. Trimming removed 5 bases from V and 3 bases from J, with 13 bases in between. The whole variable domain, filled in from reference TRBV7-3 and TRBJ2-2, reads GAGVSQTPSNKVTEKGKYVELRCDPISGHTALYWYRQSLGQGPEFLIYFQGTGAADDSGLPNDRFFAVRPEGSVSTLKIQRTERGDSAVYLCASSPGHTDTGELFFGEGSRLTVL.

The V gene is TRBV5-4, the J gene TRBJ2-5, with D perhaps assigned TRBD1 or TRBD2 (6 bases each). The V and J ends lost 4 bases and 2 bases respectively, with 15 bases between them. This CDR3 has 15 amino acids. Germline-derived CDR1 and CDR2 are SGHNT and YYREEE (reference sequence). CDR3: CASSPRGGDQETQYF. The CDR3 coding sequence is TGTGCCAGCAGCCCCAGGGGCGGGGATCAAGAGACCCAGTACTTC.

This clonotype was picked up many times. The chain employs TRBV12-3 or TRBV12-4 and TRBJ2-3; no clear D gene. V was clipped by 4 bases and J by 5 bases, with 10 bases between them. The CDR3 is made up of 13 amino acids. CDR3 amino acids: CASSSLTRDTQYF. The CDR3 DNA reads TGTGCCAGCAGTTCTTTGACTCGAGATACGCAGTATTTT.